At least ten counts were recorded for the clone carrying this T cell receptor beta chain. Using a J-beta primer mix together with a sample-barcoded 5' primer, a second PCR was run for about 6 to 12 cycles. TCRdb fed the 5' RACE reads into MiXCR, producing one record per CDR3 protein. In the table there are roughly 1,700,000 distinct CDR3 sequences, 25% to 30% of which are singletons. This entry comes from a study of blood T cells in healthy people across ages. CDR3 length: 12 amino acids. Trimming left V 6 bases short and J 6 bases short, with 12 bases between. CDR1 is MDHEN, CDR2 SYDVKM, per germline. Samples each yielded at least 5 micrograms of total RNA.

The sequenced sample consisted of blood. The sequence was collected from a woman aged 25 to 45 in good health. V usage is TRBV28 and J usage is TRBJ2-7, with D possibly TRBD2 on 6 matching bases. CDR3 amino acids: CASREGRSEQYF. The CDR3 nucleotides read TGTGCCAGCAGGGAGGGGAGGAGCGAGCAGTACTTC.